The 9 T cell receptor beta chains below were found in one sample sequenced in a study of vaccination effects on CD4 cells after COVID-19 (dated by TCRdb to 2021 to 2024). The library was built by means of the immunoSEQ multiplex PCR assay. Sourced from immuneACCESS, this table was stored by TCRdb with only in-frame sequences that have V and J called. A share of the clones is absent; for the studies checked, an unresolved V gene accounts for under half, and the remainder has no known explanation. The sample records approximately 22,000 clones, about three quarters of which are singletons. Approximately 12% of the sample is in the top ten clones. Their antigen targets remain unknown. The ViraFEST assay stimulated PBMC with viral peptide pools and then used TCR sequencing to identify antigen-specific CD4+ T cell clonotypes by expansion. After approximately eleven days of culture, CD4+ T cells were isolated with the EasySep CD4+ T cell isolation kit.

The starting material was CD4+ T cells from PBMCs cultured with HCoV-229E spike peptides, obtained before COVID-19 vaccination. Explained via the paper, the cell subset or site label denotes: HCoV-229E spike overlapping peptide pool stimulation. These receptors originate from a human donor who received a COVID-19 vaccine.

This clone was seen just once. The CDR3 DNA reads as TGTGCCAGCAGCGCCGGGACTAGCGGGGGTCGGACAGATACGCAGTATTTT. As protein: CASSAGTSGGRTDTQYF. The chain employs TRBV9 and TRBJ2-3, with 14 bases matching TRBD2. The V segment lost 3 bases and the J segment 3 bases; nucleotides outside the gene matches: 6. Germline assignment: CDR1 SGDLS and CDR2 YYNGEE. The CDR3 covers 17 residues.

The chain has TRBV19 and TRBJ1-5, with 9 bases aligning to TRBD1. There are 15 residues in the CDR3. J gave up 6 bases and V 7 bases, and 10 bases lay outside the gene matches. The V gene's germline CDR1 is LNHDA and CDR2 SQIVND (reference sequence). This CDR3 reads CASTVQGAAGQPQHF. Here the CDR3 DNA reads TGTGCCAGTACCGTACAGGGGGCGGCGGGTCAGCCCCAGCATTTT.

This clone has just one count. The rearrangement links TRBV6-4 to TRBJ1-1; TRBD1 agrees at 10 bases. With V trimmed by 3 bases and J by 4 bases, 5 bases remained unmatched. Germline-derived CDR1 and CDR2 are MRHNA and SNTAGT. There are 15 residues in the CDR3. DNA for the CDR3: TGTGCCAGCAGTGAGGGACAGGGGCTCGGCACTGAAGCTTTCTTT. This translates into CASSEGQGLGTEAFF.

The chain joins TRBV19 to TRBJ2-3, with 11 bases fitting TRBD2. The CDR3 runs to 16 residues. The V segment lost 2 bases and the J segment 2 bases; nucleotides outside the gene matches: 3. Germline-derived CDR1 and CDR2 are LNHDA and SQIVND (reference sequence). The CDR3 sequence: CASSIRLAGTTDTQYF. In nucleotides, the CDR3 is TGTGCCAGTAGTATAAGACTAGCGGGGACCACAGATACGCAGTATTTT.

The chain carries TRBV6-5 and TRBJ2-3; the match to TRBD2 covers 9 bases. The CDR3 totals 13 residues. CDR1 is MNHEY, CDR2 SVGAGI, per germline. V lost 9 bases, J lost 5 bases, and 6 bases stayed unmatched. In DNA form, the CDR3 reads TGTGCCAGTATCCTGCGGGGGGGAGATACGCAGTATTTT. Its translation is CASILRGGDTQYF.

The chain links TRBV10-2 to TRBJ1-4; TRBD1 agrees at 10 bases. The CDR3 totals 13 residues. V lost 8 bases and J lost 7; bases outside the gene matches: 4. Per the germline V gene, CDR1 is WSHSY and CDR2 is SAAADI. CDR3 sequence: CASAGQGSEKLFF. CDR3 DNA sequence: TGCGCCAGCGCGGGACAGGGGAGTGAAAAACTGTTTTTT.

The chain uses TRBV5-1 and TRBJ1-4, with TRBD1 matching 10 bases. Germline V CDR1 and CDR2: SGHRS, YFSETQ. J was trimmed by 5 bases and V by 4 bases; bases with no gene match: 5. The CDR3 is 15 amino acids. CDR3 DNA sequence: TGCGCCAGCAGCCAGGCGGGACAGGGGAATGAAAAACTGTTTTTT. Translation: CASSQAGQGNEKLFF.

CDR3 in amino acids: CARGLPLNQPQHF. The CDR3 DNA is TGTGCCAGGGGGTTACCCCTCAATCAGCCCCAGCATTTT. The chain has TRBV11-2 and TRBJ1-5; no definite D call. V lost 9 bases, J lost 3 bases, and 12 bases lay in between. This CDR3 is built from 13 residues. Per the germline V gene, CDR1 is SGHAT and CDR2 is FQNNGV.

The chain recombines TRBV5-1 with TRBJ2-5; 11 bases are shared with TRBD1. The V and J ends lost 7 bases and 2 bases, in that order; junction bases with no gene match: 7. The CDR3 is 15 amino acids. Germline V gives CDR1 SGHRS, CDR2 YFSETQ. CDR3: CASGQGAHFQETQYF. CDR3 nucleotide sequence: TGCGCCAGCGGACAGGGGGCCCACTTTCAAGAGACCCAGTACTTC.